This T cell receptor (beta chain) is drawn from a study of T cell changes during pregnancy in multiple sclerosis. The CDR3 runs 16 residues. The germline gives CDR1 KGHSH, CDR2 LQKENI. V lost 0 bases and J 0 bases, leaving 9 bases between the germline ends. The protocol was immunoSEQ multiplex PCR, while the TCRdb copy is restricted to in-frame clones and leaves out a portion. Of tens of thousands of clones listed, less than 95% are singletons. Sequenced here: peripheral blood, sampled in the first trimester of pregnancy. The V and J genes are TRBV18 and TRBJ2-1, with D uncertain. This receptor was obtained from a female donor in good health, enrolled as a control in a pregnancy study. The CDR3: CASSPPLLPSYNEQFF. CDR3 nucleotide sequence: TGTGCCAGCTCACCACCTCTCCTCCCCTCCTACAATGAGCAGTTCTTC.